Included here is one TCR beta chain sequence, with context. Its antigen is unidentified. V gave up 2 bases and J gave up 2 bases; unmatched junction bases: 3. Germline CDR1 reads MNHEY; CDR2 reads SMNVEV (reference sequence). CDR3 size: 15 residues. This entry belongs to a study of glioma-infiltrating T cells after dendritic cell vaccination. Overall study: At biweekly intervals, patients got three intradermal dendritic cell vaccine injections. Study-level results: Survival was not directly related to TCR clonality in these patients.

Clones were sequenced by immunoSEQ multiplex PCR, and TCRdb holds only the in-frame ones, with some missing. Of more than 85,000 clones listed, 90% are singletons. Time point in this sample: after dendritic cell vaccination, including at tumor progression/relapse. Patients had residual fresh-frozen tumor tissue and more than two years of survival data. PBMC were collected before vaccination, two weeks after the third vaccination, and at progression. The clonotype originates from a human donor with glioblastoma. The chain uses TRBV27 and TRBJ2-7; 10 bases are a match to TRBD2. Here the sequenced sample was blood, taken after dendritic cell vaccination. The CDR3 loop reads CASSLASGGPYEQYF. The CDR3 coding sequence is TGTGCCAGCAGTTTAGCTAGCGGGGGACCCTACGAGCAGTACTTC.